The entry that follows covers one T cell receptor beta chain sequence. Its antigen remains unknown. Germline trimming cut 0 bases from V and 3 bases from J; bases unmatched to any gene: 14. Germline V lookup: CDR1 MGHRA, CDR2 YSYEKL. The CDR3 extends over 19 amino acids. The data originate from a study of cytomegalovirus exposure and HLA in healthy donors. Findings of the study overall: In all likelihood, a cluster of highly shared sequence variants was a sequencing artifact. The investigators catalogued 150 or so TCR beta chains as cytomegalovirus-associated. Presence/absence comparisons presumed near-even sequencing depth among donors.

Use of 60 Vbeta and 13 Jbeta primers characterized the PCR. The repertoire was sequenced with immunoSEQ multiplex PCR; TCRdb's copy has only in-frame clones and lacks some. The sample has 150,000 to 200,000 clones, over 75% seen once; the top ten hold over 12%. This chain uses TRBV4-1 with TRBJ2-3, with TRBD1 identical over 8 bases. The TCR comes from a man in his fifties or sixties in good health and CMV-seropositive. Source material: PBMCs. The CDR3, as DNA: TGCGCCAGCAGCCAAGATTGGGCGAGGGCAGGGGGCTGGACAGATACGCAGTATTTT. Translated, it gives CASSQDWARAGGWTDTQYF.